These T cell receptor beta chains were read from a single sample in a study of cytomegalovirus exposure and HLA in healthy donors. The table came from immunoSEQ multiplex PCR; TCRdb's copy has only in-frame clones and leaves some out. The sample holds 95,000 to 100,000 clones, approximately 76% seen once. Source material: PBMCs. These receptors were taken from a man in his forties or fifties in good health and CMV-seronegative. The CDR3 runs from the conserved cysteine through the conserved F or W. The D gene is left open where the match is weak. For some rows the clone size is stated as once, few or many, or as a class when expanded; others skip it.

D gene	clone size	V gene	J gene	CDR3 DNA	CDR3 protein
TRBD1	.	TRBV11-2	TRBJ2-7	TGTGCCAGCAGCTTAGACCACGGGACAGAGATTCCCTACGAGCAGTACTTC	CASSLDHGTEIPYEQYF
.	.	TRBV7-8	TRBJ2-6	TGTGCCAGCAGCCCAACCTGGGGGCCTGGGGCCAACGTCCTGACTTTC	CASSPTWGPGANVLTF
.	.	TRBV4-3	TRBJ2-7	TGCGCCAGCAGCCAATGGGGACAAGCCTACGAGCAGTACTTC	CASSQWGQAYEQYF
.	.	TRBV11-2	TRBJ2-2	TGTGCCAGCAGCTTAAACAGGGTGGCCGGGGAGCTGTTTTTT	CASSLNRVAGELFF
TRBD2	once	TRBV4-3	TRBJ2-3	TGCGCCAGCAGCCAAGATCAGGCTAGCGGGGGGTCAGATACGCAGTATTTT	CASSQDQASGGSDTQYF
.	.	TRBV28	TRBJ1-5	TGTGCCAGCAGCGATCAGCCCCAGCATTTT	CASSDQPQHF
.	once	TRBV6-5	TRBJ1-5	TGTGCCAGCACCGCGGGGTACAATCAGCCCCAGCATTTT	CASTAGYNQPQHF
TRBD2	.	TRBV19	TRBJ2-1	TGTGCCAGTAGTATTCATTCCGGACTAGTAAGCAATGAGCAGTTCTTC	CASSIHSGLVSNEQFF
TRBD1	.	TRBV5-6	TRBJ2-1	TGTGCCAGCAGCTCGATCACCGGGACAGCTGCGTTCTTC	CASSSITGTAAFF
.	.	TRBV9	TRBJ2-1	TGTGCCAGCAGCGCAGGGGAAAATGAGCAGTTCTTC	CASSAGENEQFF
TRBD1	few	TRBV7-2	TRBJ2-2	TGTGCCAGCAGCGTCGGACAGGGAAGGACCGGGGAGCTGTTTTTT	CASSVGQGRTGELFF
TRBD1	.	TRBV7-9	TRBJ1-6	TGTTCCAGCAGCCCTGACAGGGGACCTAATAATTCACCCCTCCACTTT	CSSSPDRGPNNSPLHF